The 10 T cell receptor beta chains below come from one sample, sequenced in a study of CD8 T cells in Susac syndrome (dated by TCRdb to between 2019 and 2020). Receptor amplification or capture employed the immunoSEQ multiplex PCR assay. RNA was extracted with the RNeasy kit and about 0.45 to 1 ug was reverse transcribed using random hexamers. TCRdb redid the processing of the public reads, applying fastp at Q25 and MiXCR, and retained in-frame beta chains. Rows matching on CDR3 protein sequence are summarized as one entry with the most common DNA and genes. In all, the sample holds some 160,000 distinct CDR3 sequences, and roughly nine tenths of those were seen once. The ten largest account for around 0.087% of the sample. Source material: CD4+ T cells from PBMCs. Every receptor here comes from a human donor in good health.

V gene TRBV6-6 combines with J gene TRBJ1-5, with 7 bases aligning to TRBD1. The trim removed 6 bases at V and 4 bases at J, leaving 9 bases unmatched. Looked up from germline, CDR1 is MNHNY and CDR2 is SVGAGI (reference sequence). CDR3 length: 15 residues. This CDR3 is CASSLQGLLNQPQHF. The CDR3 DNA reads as TGTGCCAGCAGCCTACAGGGGCTGCTAAATCAGCCCCAGCATTTT.

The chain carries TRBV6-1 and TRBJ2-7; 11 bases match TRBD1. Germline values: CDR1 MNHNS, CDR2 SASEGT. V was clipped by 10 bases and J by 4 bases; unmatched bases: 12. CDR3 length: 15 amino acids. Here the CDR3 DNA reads TGTGCCATCTCCAGCCGGGACAGGGGGTCTTACGAGCAGTACTTC. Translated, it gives CAISSRDRGSYEQYF.

The CDR3 nucleotides are TGTGCCAGCAGTTTACTCGCCGGACAGGGGGCGAATGGCTACACCTTC. Translation gives CASSLLAGQGANGYTF. The rearrangement joins TRBV28 to TRBJ1-2; the match to TRBD1 covers 11 bases. The germline CDR1 and CDR2 sequences are MDHEN and SYDVKM. The V and J ends lost 2 bases and 6 bases, in that order; junction bases with no gene match: 8. The CDR3 spans 16 residues.

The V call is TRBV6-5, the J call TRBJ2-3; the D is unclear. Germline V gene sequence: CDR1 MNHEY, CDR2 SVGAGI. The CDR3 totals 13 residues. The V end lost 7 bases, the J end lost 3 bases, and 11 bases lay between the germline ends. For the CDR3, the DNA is TGTGCCAGCAATCTCCCTGGGACAGATACGCAGTATTTT. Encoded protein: CASNLPGTDTQYF.

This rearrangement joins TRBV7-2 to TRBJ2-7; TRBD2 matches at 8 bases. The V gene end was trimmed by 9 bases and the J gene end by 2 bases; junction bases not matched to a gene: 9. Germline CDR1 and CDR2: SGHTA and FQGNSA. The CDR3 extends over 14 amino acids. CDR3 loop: CASGFGGGPYEQYF. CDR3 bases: TGTGCCAGTGGGTTCGGGGGGGGACCCTACGAGCAGTACTTC.

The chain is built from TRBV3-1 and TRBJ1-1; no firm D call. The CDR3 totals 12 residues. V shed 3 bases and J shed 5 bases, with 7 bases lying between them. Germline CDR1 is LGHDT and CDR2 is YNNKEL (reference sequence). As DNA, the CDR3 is TGTGCCAGCAGCCACGAGGGAACTGAAGCTTTCTTT. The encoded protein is CASSHEGTEAFF. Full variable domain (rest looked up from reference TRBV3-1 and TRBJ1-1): DTAVSQTPKYLVTQMGNDKSIKCEQNLGHDTMYWYKQDSKKFLKIMFSYNNKELIINETVPNRFSPKSPDKAHLNLHINSLELGDSAVYFCASSHEGTEAFFGQGTRLTVV.

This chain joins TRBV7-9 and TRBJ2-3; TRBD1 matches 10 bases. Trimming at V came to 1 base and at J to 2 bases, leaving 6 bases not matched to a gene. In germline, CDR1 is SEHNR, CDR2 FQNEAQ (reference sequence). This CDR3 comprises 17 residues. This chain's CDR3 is CASSLERRQGATDTQYF. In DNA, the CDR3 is TGTGCCAGCAGCTTAGAAAGGCGACAGGGGGCCACAGATACGCAGTATTTT.

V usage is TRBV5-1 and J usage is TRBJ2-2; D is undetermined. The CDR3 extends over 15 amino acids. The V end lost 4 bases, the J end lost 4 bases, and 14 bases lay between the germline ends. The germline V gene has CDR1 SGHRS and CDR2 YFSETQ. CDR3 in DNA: TGCGCCAGCAGCCCATCCCAGCAGGCCACCGGGGAGCTGTTTTTT. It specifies CASSPSQQATGELFF.

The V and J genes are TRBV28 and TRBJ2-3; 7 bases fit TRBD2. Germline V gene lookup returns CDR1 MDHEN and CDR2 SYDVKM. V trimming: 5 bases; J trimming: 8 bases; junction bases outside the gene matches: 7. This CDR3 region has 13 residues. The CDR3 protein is CASSRTGGFTQYF. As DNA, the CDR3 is TGTGCCAGCAGTCGCACGGGGGGTTTTACGCAGTATTTT.

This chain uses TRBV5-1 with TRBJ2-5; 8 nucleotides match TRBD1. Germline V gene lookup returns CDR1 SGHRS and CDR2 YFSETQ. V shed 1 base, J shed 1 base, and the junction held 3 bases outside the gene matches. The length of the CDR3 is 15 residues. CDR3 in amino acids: CASSLQTGAQETQYF. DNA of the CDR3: TGCGCCAGCAGCTTGCAGACAGGGGCCCAAGAGACCCAGTACTTC. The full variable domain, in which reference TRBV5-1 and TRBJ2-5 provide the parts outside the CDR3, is KAGVTQTPRYLIKTRGQQVTLSCSPISGHRSVSWYQQTPGQGLQFLFEYFSETQRNKGNFPGRFSGRQFSNSRSEMNVSTLELGDSALYLCASSLQTGAQETQYFGPGTRLLVL.